This T cell receptor beta chain originates from a study of technical replicates of blood from several donors. Method: immunoSEQ multiplex PCR; TCRdb's copy keeps in-frame clones and lacks some. The table shows around 84,000 clones, with 95% to 98% occurring only once. CDR3 length: 12 residues. Germline V gene sequence: CDR1 MGHRA, CDR2 YSYEKL. Regarding this clone: The junction departs from the called germline gene at one end, perhaps through a read error.

The genes are TRBV4-1 and TRBJ1-2; possibly TRBD1 for D (5 bases). This receptor was taken from a human donor in good health. Specimen: T cells isolated from PBMCs. The CDR3 DNA sequence: TGCGCCAGCAGTCAAGATGTGGGGCAGAGGACCTTC. Translated, it gives CASSQDVGQRTF.